The 31 T cell receptor beta chains reported below all come from one sample, sequenced in a study of beta chain features in type 1 diabetes (dated by TCRdb to between 2018 and 2020). Library method: the immunoSEQ multiplex PCR assay. The High Capacity cDNA Reverse Transcription Kit was used to reverse transcribe all of the isolated RNA, meaning that expressed TCRB transcripts were what got sequenced. TCRdb carries this immuneACCESS record with in-frame sequences only. Its versions omit some clonotypes, under half of them owing to an unresolved V gene in the studies checked, with the rest unexplained. This sample comprises hundreds of thousands of clones, approximately 15% of them detected only once. The ten most abundant clones make up roughly 0.035% of the sample. Sequencing was done on a sample of naive CD4+ T cells from blood. The cell subset or site label corresponds to: true naive CD4+ T cells. The receptors were gathered from a man aged 25-40 years in good health.

In its sample, this clone was seen a few times. This chain links TRBV7-2 with TRBJ2-3; 13 nucleotides match TRBD2. Trimming took 6 bases from V and 6 from J; bases not matched to a gene: 6. The CDR3 is 15 amino acids. Looked up from germline, CDR1 is SGHTA and CDR2 is FQGNSA. The CDR3 reads CASRLAGGPGDTQYF. The DNA for the CDR3 is TGTGCCAGCAGACTAGCGGGAGGGCCCGGGGATACGCAGTATTTT.

The chain carries TRBV7-6 and TRBJ2-3; TRBD2 is a possible D gene (6 bases). The V gene lost 5 bases and the J gene lost 4 bases, with 16 bases spanning the gap. Looked up from germline, CDR1 is SGHVS and CDR2 is FNYEAQ. This CDR3 region has 15 residues. Written as DNA, the CDR3 is TGTGCCAGCAGCCCAGCGGGTAGAAAGCCAGATACGCAGTATTTT. Its translation is CASSPAGRKPDTQYF.

CDR3 coding DNA: TGTGCCAGCAGCTTTTCCGGGACAAAGTCCTACGAGCAGTACTTC. It encodes CASSFSGTKSYEQYF. The V gene is TRBV7-2, the J gene TRBJ2-7; D is possibly TRBD1 (6 bases). Germline V gene lookup returns CDR1 SGHTA and CDR2 FQGNSA. The length of the CDR3 is 15 residues. V lost 3 bases, J lost 1 base, and 13 bases lay in between.

This clone has at least ten counts. This chain joins TRBV29-1 and TRBJ2-3; 15 bases fit TRBD2. The J segment lost 6 bases and the V segment lost 6 bases, leaving 7 bases of the junction unmatched. The CDR3 is 15 residues long. Germline lookup yields CDR1 SQVTM and CDR2 ANQGSEA. CDR3 sequence (DNA): TGCAGCGTGCCCGGACTAGCGGGAGGGAGCGATACGCAGTATTTT. Its protein product is CSVPGLAGGSDTQYF.

V gene TRBV6-5 combines with J gene TRBJ1-3; the match to TRBD1 covers 8 bases. The CDR3 covers 14 residues. CDR1 is MNHEY, CDR2 SVGAGI, per germline. V gave up 8 bases and J gave up 2 bases; unmatched junction bases: 5. CDR3 amino acids: CASFPGGTGNTIYF. The CDR3 DNA reads as TGTGCCAGCTTCCCAGGGGGCACTGGAAACACCATATATTTT.

This chain uses TRBV29-1 with TRBJ2-7; 9 nucleotides align to TRBD1. The CDR3 is made up of 13 amino acids. V lost 6 bases and J lost 2; bases outside the gene matches: 5. Germline assignment: CDR1 SQVTM and CDR2 ANQGSEA. In DNA, the CDR3 is TGCAGCGTCCCGACAGGGGGTGCCTACGAGCAGTACTTC. The encoded protein is CSVPTGGAYEQYF.

In its sample, this clone was seen a few times. The chain combines TRBV4-3 with TRBJ2-3; a weak D match, TRBD2 (6 bases). Germline-derived CDR1 and CDR2 are LGHNA and YSLEER. The CDR3 is 15 residues long. V lost 5 bases and J 0 bases, leaving 12 bases between the germline ends. The CDR3 is CASSKTSTSTDTQYF. The CDR3 coding sequence is TGCGCCAGCAGCAAGACTAGTACTAGCACAGATACGCAGTATTTT.

A few counts support this clone. This chain connects TRBV20-1 to TRBJ2-5; D is uncertain. The CDR3 runs 11 residues. The germline gives CDR1 DFQATT, CDR2 SNEGSKA (reference sequence). Trimming pared 4 bases from V and 13 bases from J, leaving 16 bases between. The CDR3 here is CSATRSDGPYF. The DNA for the CDR3 is TGCAGTGCTACCCGGTCGGACGGCCCGTACTTC.

This clone was observed a few times. At the DNA level, this CDR3 is encoded by other sequences in the same sample as well. The V gene is TRBV4-1, the J gene TRBJ1-2, with D tentatively TRBD1 (5 bases). The germline gives CDR1 MGHRA, CDR2 YSYEKL. CDR3 size: 14 residues. With 0 bases removed from V and 4 bases from J, the gap between germline ends came to 9 bases. CDR3 residues: CASSQDQGGYGYTF. The DNA for the CDR3 is TGCGCCAGCAGCCAAGATCAGGGCGGCTATGGCTACACCTTC.

This clone came up a few times. The J gene is TRBJ2-1, the V gene TRBV27; 7 bases fit TRBD2. The CDR3 covers 15 residues. After removal of 8 bases from V and 0 bases from J, the junction contained 7 bases not matched to a gene. The germline CDR1 and CDR2 sequences are MNHEY and SMNVEV (reference sequence). CDR3 sequence: CASVKAGNSYNEQFF. CDR3 in DNA: TGTGCCAGCGTAAAAGCGGGAAACTCCTACAATGAGCAGTTCTTC.

The table lists this clone with a few counts. The chain is built from TRBV14 and TRBJ1-1; 7 nucleotides align to TRBD1. The V and J ends lost 0 bases and 11 bases, in that order; junction bases with no gene match: 6. Germline values: CDR1 SGHDN, CDR2 FVKESK. CDR3 length: 13 residues. CDR3 in amino acids: CASSQDRRGPAFF. The CDR3 DNA is TGTGCCAGCAGCCAAGATCGTAGGGGGCCTGCTTTCTTT.

The V call is TRBV5-1, the J call TRBJ2-1; 9 nucleotides agree with TRBD2. CDR1 SGHRS and CDR2 YFSETQ come from the germline V gene. J gave up 5 bases and V 0 bases, and 0 bases lay outside the gene matches. CDR3 length equals 14 residues. The CDR3 nucleotides are TGCGCCAGCAGCTTGGGGACTAGCGACAATGAGCAGTTCTTC. Translated: CASSLGTSDNEQFF.

This clone was seen more than once but under ten times. The CDR3 is CASSSRNLIAKNIQYF. The CDR3 DNA reads TGTGCCAGCAGTAGTCGGAATCTCATAGCCAAAAACATTCAGTACTTC. This sequence joins TRBV14 and TRBJ2-4; D is uncertain. The CDR3 covers 16 residues. V lost 6 bases and J 0 bases, leaving 15 bases between the germline ends. Germline CDR1 SGHDN, CDR2 FVKESK. The full variable domain, with the rest looked up from reference TRBV14 and TRBJ2-4, is EAGVTQFPSHSVIEKGQTVTLRCDPISGHDNLYWYRRVMGKEIKFLLHFVKESKQDESGMPNNRFLAERTGGTYSTLKVQPAELEDSGVYFCASSSRNLIAKNIQYFGAGTRLSVL.

In this sample, this clone turned up a few times. This rearrangement joins TRBV6-5 to TRBJ2-1; D remains ambiguous. CDR1 is MNHEY, CDR2 SVGAGI, per germline. The CDR3 runs 14 residues. The germline V and J ends were trimmed by 7 bases and 9 bases, with 19 bases remaining between them. CDR3 region: CASKPRPEVGEQFF. As DNA, the CDR3 is TGTGCCAGCAAACCGCGACCAGAGGTGGGTGAGCAGTTCTTC.

This clone was seen only a few times. The chain carries TRBV5-4 and TRBJ1-1; possible D gene TRBD1, 6 bases. Germline loops: CDR1 SGHNT, CDR2 YYREEE (reference sequence). The CDR3 extends over 14 amino acids. V lost 4 bases, J lost 5 bases, and 15 bases lay in between. CDR3 loop: CASSASQGITEAFF. CDR3 DNA: TGTGCCAGCAGCGCCTCCCAGGGGATAACTGAAGCTTTCTTT.

This clone was detected only a few times. This chain joins TRBV19 and TRBJ2-7; no clear D gene. Trimming took 3 bases from V and 6 from J, leaving 12 bases between them. The length of the CDR3 is 13 residues. Germline lookup yields CDR1 LNHDA and CDR2 SQIVND (reference sequence). The CDR3 DNA sequence: TGTGCCAGTAGTATCTCATCAGGCCCCGAGCAGTACTTC. Protein product: CASSISSGPEQYF.

This clone was picked up a small number of times. The J gene is TRBJ2-4, the V gene TRBV6-1; TRBD1 or TRBD2 may be the D gene (5 bases each). V lost 7 bases to trimming and J lost 3 bases, with 16 bases between them. The length of the CDR3 is 15 residues. Germline lookup yields CDR1 MNHNS and CDR2 SASEGT. As DNA, the CDR3 is TGTGCCAGCAATGGTCTCTCTGGGGGCAAAAACATTCAGTACTTC. The encoded protein is CASNGLSGGKNIQYF.

This clone was seen only a few times. This rearrangement joins TRBV11-2 to TRBJ2-2; TRBD2 agrees at 9 bases. This CDR3 has 15 residues. The V and J ends lost 3 bases and 6 bases, in that order; junction bases with no gene match: 5. CDR1 is SGHAT, CDR2 FQNNGV, per germline. The CDR3 here is CASSFGGGAAGELFF. The CDR3 bases are TGTGCCAGCAGCTTCGGCGGGGGGGCCGCCGGGGAGCTGTTTTTT. Full variable domain (remainder filled in from reference TRBV11-2 and TRBJ2-2): EAGVAQSPRYKIIEKRQSVAFWCNPISGHATLYWYQQILGQGPKLLIQFQNNGVVDDSQLPKDRFSAERLKGVDSTLKIQPAKLEDSAVYLCASSFGGGAAGELFFGEGSRLTVL.

A remark on this clone: This specimen includes other DNA sequences encoding the same CDR3. V gene TRBV7-9 combines with J gene TRBJ1-1; D is uncertain. V dropped 0 bases and J dropped 5 bases, with 4 bases sitting between them. The germline CDR1 and CDR2 sequences are SEHNR and FQNEAQ (reference sequence). The CDR3 length is 12 residues. CDR3 coding DNA: TGTGCCAGCAGCTTAGCGGGGACTGAAGCTTTCTTT. This codes for CASSLAGTEAFF.

The table lists this clone with a few counts. Written as DNA, the CDR3 is TGTGCCTGGAGTGTAACATTAACAGAGGACAATGAGCAGTTCTTC. Translation gives CAWSVTLTEDNEQFF. The genes are TRBV30 and TRBJ2-1; D call uncertain. The CDR3 runs to 15 residues. The V end lost 0 bases, the J end lost 5 bases, and 14 bases lay between the germline ends. The germline gives CDR1 GTSNPN, CDR2 SVGIG (reference sequence).

The J gene is TRBJ2-2, the V gene TRBV4-1; D is uncertain. Germline values: CDR1 MGHRA, CDR2 YSYEKL. CDR3 length equals 12 residues. Trimming pared 4 bases from V and 3 bases from J, leaving 3 bases between. In nucleotides, the CDR3 is TGCGCCAGCAGCCCGTACACCGGGGAGCTGTTTTTT. Residues: CASSPYTGELFF.

The CDR3 nucleotides are TGTGCCAGCAGACCTACCGGGACAGAGAGAACACGGGACACCTTC. Protein sequence: CASRPTGTERTRDTF. V and J are TRBV7-9 and TRBJ1-2, with 7 nucleotides matching TRBD1. V lost 6 bases to trimming and J lost 12 bases; unmatched junction nucleotides: 19. The germline V gene has CDR1 SEHNR and CDR2 FQNEAQ (reference sequence). The CDR3 consists of 15 residues.

This clone was counted only a few times. V usage is TRBV7-2 and J usage is TRBJ2-1, with D possibly being TRBD2 (6 bases). V was pared by 0 bases and J by 5 bases, with 14 bases between. The CDR3 has 16 amino acids. Per germline, CDR1 SGHTA and CDR2 FQGNSA. CDR3 bases: TGTGCCAGCAGCTTAGCGTGGATAGGGAGGAACAATGAGCAGTTCTTC. As protein: CASSLAWIGRNNEQFF. The full variable domain, its missing parts supplied by reference TRBV7-2 and TRBJ2-1, is GAGVSQSPSNKVTEKGKDVELRCDPISGHTALYWYRQSLGQGLEFLIYFQGNSAPDKSGLPSDRFSAERTGGSVSTLTIQRTQQEDSAVYLCASSLAWIGRNNEQFFGPGTRLTVL.

There are a few counts of this clone. J is TRBJ2-7 and V is TRBV5-1, with a possible D match to TRBD2 (5 bases). CDR3 length: 14 residues. Trimming took off 7 bases at V and 3 bases at J, with 17 bases between the two ends. CDR1 and CDR2 (germline): SGHRS, YFSETQ. DNA of the CDR3: TGCGCCAGCCTCCCTTGGGAGCGGTGCTACGAGCAGTACGTC. As protein: CASLPWERCYEQYV.

This clone turned up a few times. The chain is built from TRBV27 and TRBJ2-5; 8 nucleotides match TRBD2. This CDR3 has 16 amino acids. J gave up 4 bases and V 6 bases, and 13 bases lay outside the gene matches. Germline lookup yields CDR1 MNHEY and CDR2 SMNVEV (reference sequence). CDR3 sequence reads: CASSRGLISGGETQYF. The CDR3 DNA sequence: TGTGCCAGCAGCAGGGGCCTAATCAGCGGGGGAGAGACCCAGTACTTC.

This chain connects TRBV5-4 to TRBJ1-1; TRBD1 might be the D (6 bases). V shed 0 bases and J shed 5 bases, with 11 bases lying between them. The CDR3 covers 14 residues. Germline loops: CDR1 SGHNT, CDR2 YYREEE (reference sequence). In DNA, the CDR3 is TGTGCCAGCAGCTTGGGGCAGGGGATTACTGAAGCTTTCTTT. Its protein is CASSLGQGITEAFF.

There are a few counts of this clone. J is TRBJ2-1 and V is TRBV15; D unclear. The CDR3 has 12 residues. The V gene's germline CDR1 is LNHNV and CDR2 YYDKDF (reference sequence). The germline V and J ends were trimmed by 0 bases and 13 bases, with 10 bases remaining between them. The CDR3 spells CATSRDRRIQFF. The CDR3 DNA reads as TGTGCCACCAGCAGAGATCGACGGATACAGTTCTTC.

The chain links TRBV5-1 to TRBJ2-1; 15 positions match TRBD2. The ends lost 4 bases at V and 0 bases at J; junction bases unmatched: 14. Looked up from germline, CDR1 is SGHRS and CDR2 is YFSETQ. There are 21 residues in the CDR3. The CDR3 nucleotides read TGCGCCAGCAGCGCTAATCCGTCGGGACTAGCGGGAGGTCGCTCCTACAATGAGCAGTTCTTC. Residues: CASSANPSGLAGGRSYNEQFF.

This clone is a singleton in its sample. The chain carries TRBV9 and TRBJ2-5; perhaps D is TRBD1 or TRBD2 (6 bases each). V lost 0 bases to trimming and J lost 2 bases, with 11 bases between them. This CDR3 has 15 residues. CDR1 and CDR2 from the germline V gene are SGDLS and YYNGEE. The chain's CDR3 is CASSVERGPQETQYF. In DNA form, the CDR3 reads TGTGCCAGCAGCGTAGAACGGGGGCCGCAAGAGACCCAGTACTTC. Based on the CDR3 plus reference TRBV9 and TRBJ2-5, the full variable domain is DSGVTQTPKHLITATGQRVTLRCSPRSGDLSVYWYQQSLDQGLQFLIQYYNGEERAKGNILERFSAQQFPDLHSELNLSSLELGDSALYFCASSVERGPQETQYFGPGTRLLVL.

The chain uses TRBV2 and TRBJ2-3; 9 bases line up with TRBD1. J was trimmed by 1 base and V by 1 base; bases with no gene match: 3. The CDR3 consists of 16 residues. Germline CDR1 reads SNHLY; CDR2 reads FYNNEI. CDR3 nucleotide sequence: TGTGCCAGCAGTGAAGAGTGGACAGGGGGCACAGATACGCAGTATTTT. This gives the protein CASSEEWTGGTDTQYF.

This chain connects TRBV7-2 to TRBJ2-5; D is unresolved. Trimming shortened V by 8 bases and J by 1 base, and 11 bases separated the two germline ends. The germline gives CDR1 SGHTA, CDR2 FQGNSA. The CDR3 loop spans 13 amino acids. This chain's CDR3 is CASGRGPQETQYF. For the CDR3, the DNA is TGTGCCAGCGGCAGAGGACCCCAAGAGACCCAGTACTTC.